The 2 T cell receptor beta chains below all came from one sample that was sequenced in a study of identical twins. One entry per CDR3 protein, called by TCRdb with MiXCR from the 5' RACE reads. Seen here are fewer than 550,000 distinct CDR3 sequences, 12% to 15% observed once, and the top ten hold around 0.48%. These data were likewise used in another study, on yellow fever vaccine responses in identical twins.

Sequenced: CD4+ T cells sorted from blood. Receptor source: a woman under 30 in good health.

This clonotype was counted ten times or more. The chain couples TRBV5-1 to TRBJ2-3; the match to TRBD2 covers 9 bases. The CDR3 spans 15 residues. The V segment lost 2 bases and the J segment 6 bases; nucleotides outside the gene matches: 7. CDR1 is SGHRS, CDR2 YFSETQ, per germline. The CDR3 nucleotides read TGCGCCAGCAGCTTCGGCGGGAGGGCCCTCGATACGCAGTATTTT. Its protein product is CASSFGGRALDTQYF.

The genes are TRBV27 and TRBJ2-1; the match to TRBD2 covers 9 bases. The CDR3 runs 19 residues. Germline values: CDR1 MNHEY, CDR2 SMNVEV (reference sequence). Trimming removed 0 bases from V and 6 bases from J; junction bases left unmatched: 15. Here the CDR3 DNA reads TGTGCCAGCAGTTTATCGTTCGGCGGGAGGGCCCCAGGCATCAATGAGCAGTTCTTC. As protein: CASSLSFGGRAPGINEQFF.